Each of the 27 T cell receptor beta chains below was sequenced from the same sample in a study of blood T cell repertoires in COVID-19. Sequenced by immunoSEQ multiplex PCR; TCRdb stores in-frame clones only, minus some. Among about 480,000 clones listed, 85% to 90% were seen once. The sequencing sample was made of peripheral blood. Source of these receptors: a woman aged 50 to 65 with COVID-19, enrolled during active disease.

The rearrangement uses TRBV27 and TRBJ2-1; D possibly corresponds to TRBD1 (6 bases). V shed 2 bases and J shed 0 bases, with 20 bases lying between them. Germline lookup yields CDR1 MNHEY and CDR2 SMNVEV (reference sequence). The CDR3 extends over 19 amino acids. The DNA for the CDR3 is TGTGCCAGCAGTTTAAGGGTCATAAGGACAGAACTCTCCTACAATGAGCAGTTCTTC. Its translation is CASSLRVIRTELSYNEQFF.

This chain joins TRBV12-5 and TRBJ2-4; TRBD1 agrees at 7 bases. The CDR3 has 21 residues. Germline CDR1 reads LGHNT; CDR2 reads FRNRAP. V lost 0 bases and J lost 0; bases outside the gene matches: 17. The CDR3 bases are TGTGCTAGTGGTTTGGTACTTGACAGGGTGATCCCCCTATCAGCCAAAAACATTCAGTACTTC. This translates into CASGLVLDRVIPLSAKNIQYF.

The chain's CDR3 is CASSRGRANEKLFF. DNA for the CDR3: TGTGCCAGCTCAAGGGGCAGGGCTAATGAAAAACTGTTTTTT. The gene calls are TRBV27 and TRBJ1-4; D may be TRBD1 (5 bases). Germline CDR1 reads MNHEY; CDR2 reads SMNVEV (reference sequence). The CDR3 is 14 residues long. V lost 8 bases to trimming and J lost 3 bases, with 13 bases between them.

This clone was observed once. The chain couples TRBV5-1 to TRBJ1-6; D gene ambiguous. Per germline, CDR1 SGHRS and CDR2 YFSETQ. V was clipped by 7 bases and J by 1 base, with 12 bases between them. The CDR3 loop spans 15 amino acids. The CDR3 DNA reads TGCGCCAGCTCTGAGGGCAGATCCTATAATTCACCCCTCCACTTT. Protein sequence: CASSEGRSYNSPLHF.

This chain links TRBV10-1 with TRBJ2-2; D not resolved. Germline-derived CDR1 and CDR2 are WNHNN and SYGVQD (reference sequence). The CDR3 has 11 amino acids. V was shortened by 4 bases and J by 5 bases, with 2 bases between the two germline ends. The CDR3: CASSATGELFF. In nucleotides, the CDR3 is TGCGCCAGCAGTGCAACCGGGGAGCTGTTTTTT.

The CDR3, as DNA: TGTGCCAGCAGCTTTTCGCGGGTACTAGCGGGGGGTAGTGATTACGAGCAGTACTTC. Its translation is CASSFSRVLAGGSDYEQYF. This chain links TRBV11-2 with TRBJ2-7, with 12 bases matching TRBD2. This CDR3 contains 19 residues. Looked up from germline, CDR1 is SGHAT and CDR2 is FQNNGV. Trimming at V came to 3 bases and at J to 4 bases, leaving 16 bases not matched to a gene.

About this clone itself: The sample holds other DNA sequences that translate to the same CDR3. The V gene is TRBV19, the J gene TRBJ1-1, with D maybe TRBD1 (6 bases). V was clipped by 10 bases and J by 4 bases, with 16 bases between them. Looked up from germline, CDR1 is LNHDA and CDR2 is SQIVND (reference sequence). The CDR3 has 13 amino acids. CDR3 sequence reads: CATTTGGGTEAFF. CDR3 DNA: TGTGCCACCACAACGGGGGGCGGCACTGAAGCTTTCTTT.

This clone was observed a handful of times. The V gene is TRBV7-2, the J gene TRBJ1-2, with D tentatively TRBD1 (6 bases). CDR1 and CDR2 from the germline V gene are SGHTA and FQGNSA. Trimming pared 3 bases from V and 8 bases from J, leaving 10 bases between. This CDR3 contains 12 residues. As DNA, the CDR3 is TGTGCCAGCAGCTTTCCAGGGGAAGGCTACACCTTC. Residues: CASSFPGEGYTF.

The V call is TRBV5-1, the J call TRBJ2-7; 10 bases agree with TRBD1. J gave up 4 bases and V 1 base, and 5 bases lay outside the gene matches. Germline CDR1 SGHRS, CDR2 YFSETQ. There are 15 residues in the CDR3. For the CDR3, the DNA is TGCGCCAGCAGCTTGTACGGGACAGGGGATTACGAGCAGTACTTC. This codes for CASSLYGTGDYEQYF.

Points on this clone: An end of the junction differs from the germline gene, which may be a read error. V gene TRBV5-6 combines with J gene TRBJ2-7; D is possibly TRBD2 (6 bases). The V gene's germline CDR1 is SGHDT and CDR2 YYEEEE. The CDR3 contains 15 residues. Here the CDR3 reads CASSRTGDLGYQQYF. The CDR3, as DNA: TGTGCCAGCAGCCGCACGGGGGACTTGGGCTACCAGCAGTACTTC.

Here the CDR3 DNA reads TGTGCCAGCAGTTACCCGGACTCAATGTACTCCCAGCCCCAGCATTTT. Its protein is CASSYPDSMYSQPQHF. The gene calls are TRBV6-6 and TRBJ1-5; no definite D call. The CDR3 spans 16 residues. V lost 2 bases and J lost 7, with 18 bases in between. The germline CDR1 and CDR2 sequences are MNHNY and SVGAGI (reference sequence).

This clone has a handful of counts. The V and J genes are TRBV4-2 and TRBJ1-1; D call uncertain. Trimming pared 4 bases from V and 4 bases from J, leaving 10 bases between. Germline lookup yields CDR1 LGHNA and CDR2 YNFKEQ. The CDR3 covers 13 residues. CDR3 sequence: CASSLRGGTEAFF. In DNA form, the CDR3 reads TGTGCCAGCAGCCTCCGGGGAGGCACTGAAGCTTTCTTT.

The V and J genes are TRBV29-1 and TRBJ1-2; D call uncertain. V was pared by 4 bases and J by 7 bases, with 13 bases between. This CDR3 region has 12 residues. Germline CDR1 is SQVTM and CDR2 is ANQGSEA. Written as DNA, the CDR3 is TGCAGCGTTGGGTCACCGTCAGGTGGCTACACCTTC. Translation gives CSVGSPSGGYTF.

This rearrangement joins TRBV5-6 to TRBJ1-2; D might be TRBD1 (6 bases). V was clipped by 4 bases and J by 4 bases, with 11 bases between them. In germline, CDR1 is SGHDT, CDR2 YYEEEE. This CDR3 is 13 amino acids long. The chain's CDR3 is CASSPGTTYGYTF. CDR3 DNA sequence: TGTGCCAGCAGCCCCGGGACAACCTATGGCTACACCTTC.

The CDR3 loop is CASSYPGGYEQYF. CDR3 DNA: TGTGCCAGCAGTTACCCGGGGGGCTACGAGCAGTACTTC. The V gene is TRBV27, the J gene TRBJ2-7; 7 nucleotides line up with TRBD2. J gave up 3 bases and V 4 bases, and 3 bases lay outside the gene matches. The CDR3 consists of 13 residues. Germline loops: CDR1 MNHEY, CDR2 SMNVEV (reference sequence).

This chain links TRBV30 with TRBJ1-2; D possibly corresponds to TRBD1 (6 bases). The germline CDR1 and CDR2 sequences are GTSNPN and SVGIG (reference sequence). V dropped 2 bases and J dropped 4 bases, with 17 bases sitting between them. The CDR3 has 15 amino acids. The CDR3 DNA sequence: TGTGCCTGGAGTCTCCGACAGGCGGGGGGCTATGGCTACACCTTC. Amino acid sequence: CAWSLRQAGGYGYTF. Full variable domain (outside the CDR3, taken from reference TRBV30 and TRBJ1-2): SQTIHQWPATLVQPVGSPLSLECTVEGTSNPNLYWYRQAAGRGLQLLFYSVGIGQISSEVPQNLSASRPQDRQFILSSKKLLLSDSGFYLCAWSLRQAGGYGYTFGSGTRLTVV.

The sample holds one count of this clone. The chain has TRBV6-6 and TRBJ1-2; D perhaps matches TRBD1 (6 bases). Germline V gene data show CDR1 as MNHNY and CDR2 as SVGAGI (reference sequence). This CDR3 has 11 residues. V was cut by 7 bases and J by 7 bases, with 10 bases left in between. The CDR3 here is CASTKGGGYTF. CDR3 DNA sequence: TGTGCCAGCACCAAAGGGGGTGGCTACACCTTC.

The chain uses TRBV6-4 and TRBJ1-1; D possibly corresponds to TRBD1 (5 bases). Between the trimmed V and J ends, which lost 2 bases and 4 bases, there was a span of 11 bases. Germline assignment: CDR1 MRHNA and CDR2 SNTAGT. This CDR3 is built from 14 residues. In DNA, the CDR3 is TGTGCCAGCAGTGACACCGACAGAGGCACTGAAGCTTTCTTT. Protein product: CASSDTDRGTEAFF.

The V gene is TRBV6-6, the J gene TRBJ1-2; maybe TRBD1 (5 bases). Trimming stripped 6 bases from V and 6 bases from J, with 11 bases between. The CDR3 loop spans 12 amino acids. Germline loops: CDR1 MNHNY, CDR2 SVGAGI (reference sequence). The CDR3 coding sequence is TGTGCCAGCAGCCGCAGGGTCCATGGCTACACCTTC. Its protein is CASSRRVHGYTF.

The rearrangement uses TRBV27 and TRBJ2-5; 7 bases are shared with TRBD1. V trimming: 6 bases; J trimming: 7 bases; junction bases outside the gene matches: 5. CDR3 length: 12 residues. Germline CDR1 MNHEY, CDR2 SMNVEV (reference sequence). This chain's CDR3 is CASRSGGRTQYF. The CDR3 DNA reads TGTGCCAGCAGGTCAGGGGGTCGGACCCAGTACTTC.

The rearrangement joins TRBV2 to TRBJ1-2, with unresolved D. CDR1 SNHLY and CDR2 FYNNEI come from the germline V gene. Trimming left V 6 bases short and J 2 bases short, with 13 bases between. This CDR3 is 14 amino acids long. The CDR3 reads CASSPPAGNYGYTF. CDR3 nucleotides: TGTGCCAGCAGCCCCCCCGCGGGGAACTATGGCTACACCTTC.

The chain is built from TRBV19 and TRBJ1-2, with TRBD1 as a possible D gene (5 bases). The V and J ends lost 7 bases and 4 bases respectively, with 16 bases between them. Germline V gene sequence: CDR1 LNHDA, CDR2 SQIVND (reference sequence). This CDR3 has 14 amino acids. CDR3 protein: CASTLLTGTYGYTF. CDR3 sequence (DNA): TGTGCCAGTACTCTCCTTACAGGCACCTATGGCTACACCTTC.

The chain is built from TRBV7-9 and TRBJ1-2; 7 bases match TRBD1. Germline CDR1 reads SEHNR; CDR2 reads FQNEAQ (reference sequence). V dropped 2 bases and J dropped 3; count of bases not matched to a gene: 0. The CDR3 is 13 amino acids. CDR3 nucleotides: TGTGCCAGCAGCTTAACAGGGGACTATGGCTACACCTTC. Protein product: CASSLTGDYGYTF.

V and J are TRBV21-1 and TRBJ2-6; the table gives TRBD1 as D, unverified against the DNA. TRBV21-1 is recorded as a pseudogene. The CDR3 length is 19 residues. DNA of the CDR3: TGTGCCAGCAGCAAAGCGAGGTTAGACAGTTTCTCTGGGGCCAACGTCCTGACTTTC. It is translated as CASSKARLDSFSGANVLTF.

As DNA, the CDR3 is TGTGCCAGCAGCGAAGGACAGGGATGGTACACTGAAGCTTTCTTT. The encoded protein is CASSEGQGWYTEAFF. V usage is TRBV5-4 and J usage is TRBJ1-1, with 8 bases matching TRBD1. Losses at the gene ends were 4 bases for V and 3 bases for J; bases not matched to a gene: 8. The CDR3 loop spans 15 amino acids. Germline V gene data show CDR1 as SGHNT and CDR2 as YYREEE (reference sequence).

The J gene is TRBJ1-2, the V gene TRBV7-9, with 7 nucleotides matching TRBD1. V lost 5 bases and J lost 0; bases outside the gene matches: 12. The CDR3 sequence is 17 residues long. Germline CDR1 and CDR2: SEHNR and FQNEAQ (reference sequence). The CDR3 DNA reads TGTGCCAGCAGCCCTACAGGGGTCTACCTAGCTAACTATGGCTACACCTTC. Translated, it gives CASSPTGVYLANYGYTF.

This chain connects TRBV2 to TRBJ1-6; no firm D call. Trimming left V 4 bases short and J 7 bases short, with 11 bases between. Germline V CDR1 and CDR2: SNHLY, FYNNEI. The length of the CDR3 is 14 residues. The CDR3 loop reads CASSVGWRNSPLHF. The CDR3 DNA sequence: TGTGCCAGCAGTGTGGGGTGGAGGAATTCACCCCTCCACTTT.